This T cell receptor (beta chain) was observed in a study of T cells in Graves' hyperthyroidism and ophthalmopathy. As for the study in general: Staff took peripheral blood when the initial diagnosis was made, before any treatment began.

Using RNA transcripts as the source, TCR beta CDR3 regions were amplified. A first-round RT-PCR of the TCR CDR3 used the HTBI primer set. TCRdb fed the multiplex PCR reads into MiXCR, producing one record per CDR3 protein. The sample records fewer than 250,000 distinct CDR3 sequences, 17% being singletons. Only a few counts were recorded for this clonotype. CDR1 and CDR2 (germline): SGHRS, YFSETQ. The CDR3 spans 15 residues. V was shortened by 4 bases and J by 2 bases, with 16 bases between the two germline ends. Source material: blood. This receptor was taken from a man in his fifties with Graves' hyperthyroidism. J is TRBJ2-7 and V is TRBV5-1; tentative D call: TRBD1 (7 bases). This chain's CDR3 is CASSSRQGGPYEQYF. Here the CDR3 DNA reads TGCGCCAGCAGCAGTAGACAGGGAGGTCCCTACGAGCAGTACTTC.